The sequence of this T cell receptor (beta chain) was determined in a study of CD8+ T cells in alopecia areata. Five patients' sorted CD4+ cells yielded CD25+CD127- cells. From alopecia areata patients, lesional scalp punch biopsies and peripheral blood were collected. Investigators isolated RNA and reverse transcribed it into cDNA to act as the sequencing template. Assay used: immunoSEQ multiplex PCR; TCRdb lists only in-frame clones, some missing. The sample shows under 40,000 clones, less than 55% of them seen only once. This CDR3 region has 13 residues. The sequence derives from a human donor with alopecia areata. Material: CD4+ Tregs sorted from blood. The genes are TRBV1 and TRBJ2-1; the table's D call, TRBD2, was not checked against the DNA. TRBV1 is a documented pseudogene. Here the CDR3 DNA reads TGCACCAGCAGCCTGGTCCCGGCGGATGAGCAGTTCTTC. It yields the protein CTSSLVPADEQFF.